This T cell receptor beta chain was sequenced for a study of blood T cell repertoires in COVID-19. Study at large: Samples came from the United States, Italy and Spain, spanning acute and convalescent COVID-19. PBMCs, B-cell-depleted T cells, or T cells provided the cDNA or gDNA that made up the material.

Patients from Seattle were sampled longitudinally, starting during active infection. Authors' analysis steps: Nucleated cell number was recorded as an estimate derived from reference gene primer amplification. The table came from immunoSEQ multiplex PCR; TCRdb's copy has only in-frame clones and leaves some out. V and J calls and clone size follow that table, whereas D and trimming were derived from the DNA. The sample has more than 250,000 clones, approximately 89% seen once. The sequenced sample was peripheral blood. The TCR originated in a woman aged 25-40 years with COVID-19, enrolled during active disease.

The CDR3: CASTPTSTDTQYF. The CDR3 DNA follows: TGTGCCAGCACCCCAACTAGCACAGATACGCAGTATTTT. The chain employs TRBV27 and TRBJ2-3; the D is unclear. CDR1 and CDR2 (germline): MNHEY, SMNVEV (reference sequence). The V and J ends lost 7 bases and 0 bases respectively, with 8 bases between them. The CDR3 contains 13 residues.